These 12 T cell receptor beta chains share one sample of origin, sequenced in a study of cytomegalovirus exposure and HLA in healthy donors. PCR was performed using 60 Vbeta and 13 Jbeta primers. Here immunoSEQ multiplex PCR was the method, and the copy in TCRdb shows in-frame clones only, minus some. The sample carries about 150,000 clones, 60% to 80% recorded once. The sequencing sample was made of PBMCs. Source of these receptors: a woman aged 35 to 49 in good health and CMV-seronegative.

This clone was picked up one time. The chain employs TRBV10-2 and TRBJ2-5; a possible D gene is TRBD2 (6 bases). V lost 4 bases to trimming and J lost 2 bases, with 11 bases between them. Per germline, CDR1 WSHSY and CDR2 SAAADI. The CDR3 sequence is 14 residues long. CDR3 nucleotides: TGCGCCAGCAGTGTGGGGAGGATACAAGAGACCCAGTACTTC. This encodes CASSVGRIQETQYF.

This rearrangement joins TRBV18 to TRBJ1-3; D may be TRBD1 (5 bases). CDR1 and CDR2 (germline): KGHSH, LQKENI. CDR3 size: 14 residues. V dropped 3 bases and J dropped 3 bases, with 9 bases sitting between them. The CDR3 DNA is TGTGCCAGCTCACCCCAGGGCGGTGGAAACACCATATATTTT. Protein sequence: CASSPQGGGNTIYF. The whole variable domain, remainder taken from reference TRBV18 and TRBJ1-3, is NAGVMQNPRHLVRRRGQEARLRCSPMKGHSHVYWYRQLPEEGLKFMVYLQKENIIDESGMPKERFSAEFPKEGPSILRIQQVVRGDSAAYFCASSPQGGGNTIYFGEGSWLTVV.

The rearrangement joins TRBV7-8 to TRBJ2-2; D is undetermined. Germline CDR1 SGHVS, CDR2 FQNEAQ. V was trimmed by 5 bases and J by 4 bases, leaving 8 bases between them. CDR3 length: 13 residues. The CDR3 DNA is TGTGCCAGCAGCCGATCAGGCACCGGGGAGCTGTTTTTT. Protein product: CASSRSGTGELFF.

The CDR3: CASSFQGGAFTGELFF. CDR3 nucleotide sequence: TGTGCCAGCAGCTTTCAGGGGGGCGCGTTCACCGGGGAGCTGTTTTTT. V is TRBV5-5 and J is TRBJ2-2; maybe TRBD1 (7 bases). Germline values: CDR1 SGHKS, CDR2 YYEKEE (reference sequence). CDR3 length: 16 residues. V was trimmed by 2 bases and J by 4 bases, leaving 15 bases between them.

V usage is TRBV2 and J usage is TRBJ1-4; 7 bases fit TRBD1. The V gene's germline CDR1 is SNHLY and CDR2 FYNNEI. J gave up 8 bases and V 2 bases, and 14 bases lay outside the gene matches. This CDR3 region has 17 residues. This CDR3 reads CASSELMGGTVREKLFF. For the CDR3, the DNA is TGTGCCAGCAGTGAACTAATGGGCGGGACAGTAAGAGAAAAACTGTTTTTT.

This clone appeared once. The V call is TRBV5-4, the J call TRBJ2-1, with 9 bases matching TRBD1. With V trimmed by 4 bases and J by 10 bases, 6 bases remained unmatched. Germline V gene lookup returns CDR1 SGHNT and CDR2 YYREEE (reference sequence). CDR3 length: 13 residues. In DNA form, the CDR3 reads TGTGCCAGCAGCCCGGGACAGGGTAGGGAGCAGTTCTTC. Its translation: CASSPGQGREQFF.

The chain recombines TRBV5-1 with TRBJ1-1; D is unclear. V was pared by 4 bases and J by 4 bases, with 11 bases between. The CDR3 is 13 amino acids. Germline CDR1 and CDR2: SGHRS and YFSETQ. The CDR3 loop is CASSSYSGTEAFF. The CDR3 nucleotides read TGCGCCAGCAGCAGCTACAGCGGCACTGAAGCTTTCTTT.

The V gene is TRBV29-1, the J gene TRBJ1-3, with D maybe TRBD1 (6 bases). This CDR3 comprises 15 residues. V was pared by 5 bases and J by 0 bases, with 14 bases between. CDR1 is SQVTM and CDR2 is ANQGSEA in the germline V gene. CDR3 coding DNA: TGCAGCGTTAATCAGGACAGTCTCTCTGGAAACACCATATATTTT. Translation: CSVNQDSLSGNTIYF.

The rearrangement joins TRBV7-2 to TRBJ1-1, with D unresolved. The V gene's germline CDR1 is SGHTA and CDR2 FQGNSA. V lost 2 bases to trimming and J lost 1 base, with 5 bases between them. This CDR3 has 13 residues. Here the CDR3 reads CASSLRQNTEAFF. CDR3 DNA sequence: TGTGCCAGCAGCTTAAGACAGAACACTGAAGCTTTCTTT.

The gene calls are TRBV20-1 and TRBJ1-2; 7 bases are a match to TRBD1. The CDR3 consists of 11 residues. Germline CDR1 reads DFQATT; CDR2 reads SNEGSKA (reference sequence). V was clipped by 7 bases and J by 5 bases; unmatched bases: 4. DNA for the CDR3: TGCAGTGGACAGGGCGGGTATGGCTACACCTTC. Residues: CSGQGGYGYTF.

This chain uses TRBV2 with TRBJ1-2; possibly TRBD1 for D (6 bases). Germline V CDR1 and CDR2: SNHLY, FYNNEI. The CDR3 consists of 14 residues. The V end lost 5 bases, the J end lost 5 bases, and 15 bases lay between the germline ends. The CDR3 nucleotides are TGTGCCAGCAGTTACCAGGGGATCGAATATGGCTACACCTTC. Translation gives CASSYQGIEYGYTF. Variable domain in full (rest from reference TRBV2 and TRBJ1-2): EPEVTQTPSHQVTQMGQEVILRCVPISNHLYFYWYRQILGQKVEFLVSFYNNEISEKSEIFDDQFSVERPDGSNFTLKIRSTKLEDSAMYFCASSYQGIEYGYTFGSGTRLTVV.

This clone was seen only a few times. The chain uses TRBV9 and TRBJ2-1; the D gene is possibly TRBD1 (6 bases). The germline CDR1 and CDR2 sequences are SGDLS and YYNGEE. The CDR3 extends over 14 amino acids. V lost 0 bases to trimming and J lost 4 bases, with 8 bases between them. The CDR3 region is CASSVGDKYNEQFF. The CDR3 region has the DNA TGTGCCAGCAGCGTAGGGGACAAATACAATGAGCAGTTCTTC.